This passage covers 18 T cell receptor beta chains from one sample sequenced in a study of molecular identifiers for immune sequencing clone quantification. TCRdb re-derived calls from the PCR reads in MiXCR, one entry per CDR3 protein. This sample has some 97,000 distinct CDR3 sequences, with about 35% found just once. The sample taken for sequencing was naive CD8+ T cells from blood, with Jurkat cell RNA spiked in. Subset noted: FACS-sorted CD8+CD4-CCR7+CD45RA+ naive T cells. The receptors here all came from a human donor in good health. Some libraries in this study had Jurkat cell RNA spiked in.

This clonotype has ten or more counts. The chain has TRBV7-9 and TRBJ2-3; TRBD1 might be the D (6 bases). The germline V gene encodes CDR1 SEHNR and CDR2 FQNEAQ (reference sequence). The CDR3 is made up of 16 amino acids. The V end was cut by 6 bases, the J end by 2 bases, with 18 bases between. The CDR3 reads CASRQQGPLNTDTQYF. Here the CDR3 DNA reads TGTGCCAGCAGGCAACAGGGACCCTTGAACACAGATACGCAGTATTTT.

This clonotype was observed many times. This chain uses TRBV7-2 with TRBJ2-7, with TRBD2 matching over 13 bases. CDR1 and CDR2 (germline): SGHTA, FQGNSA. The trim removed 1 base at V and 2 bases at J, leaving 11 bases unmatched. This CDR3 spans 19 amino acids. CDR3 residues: CASSLVPGLAGPPPYEQYF. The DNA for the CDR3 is TGTGCCAGCAGCTTAGTTCCGGGACTAGCGGGACCGCCCCCCTACGAGCAGTACTTC.

The CDR3 nucleotides read TGTGCCACGCAAGCCTGGCGGGAGGTCGCAGATACGCAGTATTTT. Its translation: CATQAWREVADTQYF. The chain is built from TRBV6-5 and TRBJ2-3; 8 bases are shared with TRBD2. The trim removed 10 bases at V and 4 bases at J, leaving 13 bases unmatched. CDR3 length: 15 residues. Per germline, CDR1 MNHEY and CDR2 SVGAGI.

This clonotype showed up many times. CDR3 in amino acids: CASSLANGLTDTQYF. The CDR3 DNA is TGTGCCAGCAGCTTAGCGAACGGTTTGACGGATACGCAGTATTTT. The V call is TRBV7-2, the J call TRBJ2-3; no definite D call. Germline V gene sequence: CDR1 SGHTA, CDR2 FQGNSA. Trimming took 0 bases from V and 6 from J, leaving 13 bases between them. The CDR3 covers 15 residues.

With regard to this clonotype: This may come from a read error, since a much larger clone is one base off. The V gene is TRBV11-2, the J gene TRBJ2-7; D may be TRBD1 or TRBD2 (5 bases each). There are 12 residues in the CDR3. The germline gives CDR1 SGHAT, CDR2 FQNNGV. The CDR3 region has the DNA TGTGCCAGCAGCTTTGCGAGGGGCGAGCAGCACTTC. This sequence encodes CASSFARGEQHF.

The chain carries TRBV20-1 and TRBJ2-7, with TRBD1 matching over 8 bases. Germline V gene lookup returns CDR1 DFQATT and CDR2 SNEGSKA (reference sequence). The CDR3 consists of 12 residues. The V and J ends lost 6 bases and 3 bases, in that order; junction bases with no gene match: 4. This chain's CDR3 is CSASTGGYEQYF. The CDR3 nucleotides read TGCAGTGCCTCAACAGGGGGCTACGAGCAGTACTTC.

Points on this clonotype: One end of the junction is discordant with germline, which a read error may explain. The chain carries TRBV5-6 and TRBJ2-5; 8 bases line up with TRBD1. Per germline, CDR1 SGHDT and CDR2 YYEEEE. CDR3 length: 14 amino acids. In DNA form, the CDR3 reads TGTGCCAGCAGCTGGGGACAGGCCGGGGAGATCCAGTACTTC. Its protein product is CASSWGQAGEIQYF.

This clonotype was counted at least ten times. The CDR3 nucleotides read TGCAGCGCCCAGCGATCTAAAGAGACCCAGTACTTC. Its translation: CSAQRSKETQYF. V is TRBV29-1 and J is TRBJ2-5; D unclear. Germline-derived CDR1 and CDR2 are SQVTM and ANQGSEA. The germline V and J ends were trimmed by 7 bases and 3 bases, with 12 bases remaining between them. CDR3 length equals 12 residues.

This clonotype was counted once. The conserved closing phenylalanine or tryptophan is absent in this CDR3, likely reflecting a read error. The CDR3, as DNA: TGCGCCAGCAGCCAAGACATCACGGGACGGGCCTACGAGCAGTACTAC. This gives the protein CASSQDITGRAYEQYY. This chain joins TRBV4-3 and TRBJ2-7; the D gene could be TRBD1 or TRBD2 (5 bases each). CDR1 LGHNA and CDR2 YSLEER come from the germline V gene. The CDR3 runs to 16 residues. Trimming took off 0 bases at V and 2 bases at J, with 14 bases between the two ends.

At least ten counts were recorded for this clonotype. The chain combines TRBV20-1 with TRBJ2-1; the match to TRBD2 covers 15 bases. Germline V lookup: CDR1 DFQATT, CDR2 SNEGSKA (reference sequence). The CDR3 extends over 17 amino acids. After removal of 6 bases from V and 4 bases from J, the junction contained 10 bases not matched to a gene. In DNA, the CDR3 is TGCAGTGCCCTGGGGACTAGCGGGAGGATGGGATACAATGAGCAGTTCTTC. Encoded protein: CSALGTSGRMGYNEQFF.

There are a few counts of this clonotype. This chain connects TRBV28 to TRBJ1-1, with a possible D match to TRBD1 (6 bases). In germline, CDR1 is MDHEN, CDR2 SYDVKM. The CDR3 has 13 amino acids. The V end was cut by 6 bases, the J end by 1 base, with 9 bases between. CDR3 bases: TGTGCCAGCAGACAGGGACCGAACACTGAAGCTTTCTTT. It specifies CASRQGPNTEAFF.

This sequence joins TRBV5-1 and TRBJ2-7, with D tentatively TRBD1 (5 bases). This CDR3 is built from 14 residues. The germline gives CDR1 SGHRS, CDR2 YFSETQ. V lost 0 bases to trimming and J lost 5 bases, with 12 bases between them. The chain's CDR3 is CASSLAGIRDEQYF. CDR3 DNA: TGCGCCAGCAGCTTGGCAGGGATTCGAGACGAGCAGTACTTC.

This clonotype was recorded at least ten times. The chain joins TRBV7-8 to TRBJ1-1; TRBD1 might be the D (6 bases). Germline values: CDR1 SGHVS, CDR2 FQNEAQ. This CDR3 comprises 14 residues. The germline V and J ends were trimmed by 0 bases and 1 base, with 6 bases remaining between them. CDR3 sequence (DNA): TGTGCCAGCAGCTTAGCGGGGGCGAACACTGAAGCTTTCTTT. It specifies CASSLAGANTEAFF.

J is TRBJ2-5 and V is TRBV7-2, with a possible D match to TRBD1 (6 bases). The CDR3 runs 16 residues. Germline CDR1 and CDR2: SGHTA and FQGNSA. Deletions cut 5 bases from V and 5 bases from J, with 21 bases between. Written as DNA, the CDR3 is TGTGCCAGCAGCCCCACAGGGAAAGGTTCCCATGAGACCCAGTACTTC. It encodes CASSPTGKGSHETQYF.

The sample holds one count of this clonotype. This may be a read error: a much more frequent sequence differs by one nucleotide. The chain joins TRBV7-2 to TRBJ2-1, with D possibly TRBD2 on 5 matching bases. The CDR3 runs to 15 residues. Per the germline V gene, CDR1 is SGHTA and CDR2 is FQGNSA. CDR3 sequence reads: CASSFRTLGYNELFF. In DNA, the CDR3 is TGTGCCAGCAGCTTCAGGACTCTGGGCTACAATGAGCTGTTCTTC. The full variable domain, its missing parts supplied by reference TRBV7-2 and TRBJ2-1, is GAGVSQSPSNKVTEKGKDVELRCDPISGHTALYWYRQSLGQGLEFLIYFQGNSAPDKSGLPSDRFSAERTGGSVSTLTIQRTQQEDSAVYLCASSFRTLGYNELFFGPGTRLTVL.

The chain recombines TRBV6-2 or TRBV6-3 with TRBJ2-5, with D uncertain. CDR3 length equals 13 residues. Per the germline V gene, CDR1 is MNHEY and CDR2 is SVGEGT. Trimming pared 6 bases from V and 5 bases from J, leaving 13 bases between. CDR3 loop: CASSPPYPETQYF. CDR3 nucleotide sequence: TGTGCCAGCAGCCCCCCCTATCCTGAGACCCAGTACTTC.

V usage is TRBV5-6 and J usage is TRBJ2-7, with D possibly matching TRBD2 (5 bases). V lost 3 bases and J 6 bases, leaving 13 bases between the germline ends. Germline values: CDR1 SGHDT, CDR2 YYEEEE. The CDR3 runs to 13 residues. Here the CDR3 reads CASSWSGSGEQYF. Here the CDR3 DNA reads TGTGCCAGCAGCTGGTCGGGGTCTGGCGAGCAGTACTTC.

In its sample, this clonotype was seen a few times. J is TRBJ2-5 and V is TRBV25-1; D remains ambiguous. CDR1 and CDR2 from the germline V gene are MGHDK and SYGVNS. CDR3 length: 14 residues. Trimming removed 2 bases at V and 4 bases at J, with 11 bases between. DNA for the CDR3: TGTGCCAGCAGTGAACCTTCTTGGGTAGAGACCCAGTACTTC. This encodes CASSEPSWVETQYF.